Included here is one T cell receptor beta chain sequence, with context. The antigen remains undetermined. Before thyroid surgery, none of the patients had received any treatment. Trimming at V came to 6 bases and at J to 5 bases, leaving 8 bases not matched to a gene. The V gene's germline CDR1 is ENHRY and CDR2 SYGVKD. CDR3 length equals 14 residues. Original methodology: A distant-metastasis classifier for papillary thyroid cancer was built using CDR3 differences across clinicopathological groups. TCRdb re-analyzed the PCR reads using MiXCR. What appears here as the V and J calls and clone size reflects TCRdb's work, not the paper's. This sample has 9,000 to 9,500 clones, with 25% to 35% found just once. This entry belongs to a study of metastatic and nonmetastatic thyroid tumors. Study-wide context: Peripheral blood and tumor or nodule samples from malignant and benign thyroid patients were compared. Study-level findings and limits: It was reported that TCR beta diversity was significantly higher in malignant thyroid tumors than benign nodules, in blood and tumor.

The chain employs TRBV10-3 and TRBJ1-1; TRBD1 matches at 8 bases. Sequenced sample: tumor tissue. The receptor's source is a female donor with papillary thyroid cancer or a benign thyroid nodule (not recorded which). Some clones in this sample may be carry-over from other donors' samples. The CDR3 DNA reads TGTGCCATCAGCGTCAAACAGGGGGAGACTGAAGCTTTCTTT. Amino acids: CAISVKQGETEAFF.